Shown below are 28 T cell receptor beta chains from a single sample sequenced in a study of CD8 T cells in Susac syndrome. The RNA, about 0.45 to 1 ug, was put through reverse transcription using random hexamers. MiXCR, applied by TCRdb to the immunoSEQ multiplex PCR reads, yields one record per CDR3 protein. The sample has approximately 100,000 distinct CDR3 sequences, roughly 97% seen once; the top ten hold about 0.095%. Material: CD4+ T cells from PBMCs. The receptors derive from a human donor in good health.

The CDR3 DNA is TGTGCCAGCAGCCTAATAGGGGGGGCGACCTACGAGCAGTACTTC. Translated, it gives CASSLIGGATYEQYF. This chain uses TRBV7-9 with TRBJ2-7; tentative D call: TRBD2 (7 bases). Germline CDR1 is SEHNR and CDR2 is FQNEAQ (reference sequence). The CDR3 consists of 15 residues. Trimming pared 5 bases from V and 2 bases from J, leaving 16 bases between.

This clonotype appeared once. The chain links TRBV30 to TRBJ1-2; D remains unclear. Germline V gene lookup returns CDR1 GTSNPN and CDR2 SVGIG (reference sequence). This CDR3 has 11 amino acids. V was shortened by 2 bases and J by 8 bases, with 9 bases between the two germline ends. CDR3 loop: CAWSHTVGYTF. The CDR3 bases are TGTGCCTGGAGTCACACTGTAGGCTACACCTTC.

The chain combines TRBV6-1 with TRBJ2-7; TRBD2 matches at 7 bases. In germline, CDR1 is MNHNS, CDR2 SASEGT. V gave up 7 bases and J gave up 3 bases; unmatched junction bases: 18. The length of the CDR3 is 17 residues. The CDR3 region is CASTTSRGEGRIYEQYF. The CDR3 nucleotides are TGTGCCAGCACCACATCCCGGGGGGAGGGGAGGATCTACGAGCAGTACTTC.

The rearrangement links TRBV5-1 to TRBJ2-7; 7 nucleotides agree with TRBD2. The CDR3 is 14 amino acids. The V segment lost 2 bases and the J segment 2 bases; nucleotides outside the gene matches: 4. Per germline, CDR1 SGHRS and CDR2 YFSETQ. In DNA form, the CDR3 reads TGCGCCAGCAGCTTAGGGGACTACCCCTACGAGCAGTACTTC. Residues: CASSLGDYPYEQYF.

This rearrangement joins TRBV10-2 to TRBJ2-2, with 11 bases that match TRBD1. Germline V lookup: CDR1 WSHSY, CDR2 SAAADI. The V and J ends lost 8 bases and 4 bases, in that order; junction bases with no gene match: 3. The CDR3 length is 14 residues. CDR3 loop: CASSGQGGTGELFF. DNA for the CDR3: TGCGCCAGCTCGGGACAGGGGGGCACCGGGGAGCTGTTTTTT.

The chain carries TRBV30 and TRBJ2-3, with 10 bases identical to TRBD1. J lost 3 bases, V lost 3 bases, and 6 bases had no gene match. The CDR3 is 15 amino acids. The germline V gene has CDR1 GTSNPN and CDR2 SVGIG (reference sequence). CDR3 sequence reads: CAWRSGQGKTDTQYF. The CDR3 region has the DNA TGTGCCTGGAGATCGGGACAGGGGAAAACAGATACGCAGTATTTT.

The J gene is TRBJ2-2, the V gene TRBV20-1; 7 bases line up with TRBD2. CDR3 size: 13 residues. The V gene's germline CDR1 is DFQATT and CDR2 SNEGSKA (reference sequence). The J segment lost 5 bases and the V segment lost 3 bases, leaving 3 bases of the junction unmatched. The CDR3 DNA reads TGCAGTGCTAGGCGGGGGACGACCGGGGAGCTGTTTTTT. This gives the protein CSARRGTTGELFF.

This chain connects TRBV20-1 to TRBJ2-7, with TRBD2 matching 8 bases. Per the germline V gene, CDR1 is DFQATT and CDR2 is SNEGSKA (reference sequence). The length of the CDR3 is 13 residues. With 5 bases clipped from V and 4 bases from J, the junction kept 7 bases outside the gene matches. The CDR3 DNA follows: TGCAGTGCTCCGATAGCGGGGCTTTACGAGCAGTACTTC. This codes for CSAPIAGLYEQYF.

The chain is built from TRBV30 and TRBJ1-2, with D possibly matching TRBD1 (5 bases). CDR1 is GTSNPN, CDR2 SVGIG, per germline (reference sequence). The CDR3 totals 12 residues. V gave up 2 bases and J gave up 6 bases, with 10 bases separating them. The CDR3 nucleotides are TGTGCCTGGAGTTCCTGGGGCGATGGCTACACCTTC. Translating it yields CAWSSWGDGYTF.

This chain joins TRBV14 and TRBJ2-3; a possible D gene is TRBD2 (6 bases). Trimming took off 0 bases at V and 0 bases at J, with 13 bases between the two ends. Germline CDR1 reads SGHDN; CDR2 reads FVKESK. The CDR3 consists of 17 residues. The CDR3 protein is CASSQDLKGTSTDTQYF. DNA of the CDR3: TGTGCCAGCAGCCAAGATCTGAAGGGGACTAGCACAGATACGCAGTATTTT.

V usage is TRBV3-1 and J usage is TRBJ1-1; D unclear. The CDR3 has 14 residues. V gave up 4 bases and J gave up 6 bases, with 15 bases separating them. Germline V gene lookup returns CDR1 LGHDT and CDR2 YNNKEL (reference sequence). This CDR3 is CASSRAGRSAEAFF. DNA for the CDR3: TGTGCCAGCAGCCGAGCGGGGAGGTCAGCTGAAGCTTTCTTT.

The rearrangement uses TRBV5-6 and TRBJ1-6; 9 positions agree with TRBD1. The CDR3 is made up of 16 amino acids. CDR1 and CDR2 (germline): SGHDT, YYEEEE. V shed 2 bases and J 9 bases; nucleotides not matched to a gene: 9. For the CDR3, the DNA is TGTGCCAGCAGCTTACCCTCGGGACAGGGTGCTTCACCCCTCCACTTT. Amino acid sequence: CASSLPSGQGASPLHF.

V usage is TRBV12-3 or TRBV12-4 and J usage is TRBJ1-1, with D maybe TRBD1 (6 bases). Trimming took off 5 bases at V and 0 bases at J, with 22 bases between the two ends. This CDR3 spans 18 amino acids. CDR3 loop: CASSPRGGGLGLNTEAFF. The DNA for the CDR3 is TGTGCCAGCAGTCCTAGGGGTGGGGGGCTGGGTCTGAACACTGAAGCTTTCTTT.

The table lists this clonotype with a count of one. CDR3 nucleotide sequence: TGTGCCAGCAGTTGGGCTAGCACAGATACGCAGTATTTT. Translation gives CASSWASTDTQYF. V is TRBV12-3 or TRBV12-4 and J is TRBJ2-3; D not resolved. Trimming shortened V by 4 bases and J by 0 bases, and 5 bases separated the two germline ends. CDR3 size: 13 residues.

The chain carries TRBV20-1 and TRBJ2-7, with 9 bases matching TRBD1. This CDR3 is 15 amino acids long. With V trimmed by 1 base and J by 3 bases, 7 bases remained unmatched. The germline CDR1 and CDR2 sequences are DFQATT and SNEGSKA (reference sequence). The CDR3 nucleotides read TGCAGTGCTAGAGTAACCGGGACAGGGTTCTACGAGCAGTACTTC. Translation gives CSARVTGTGFYEQYF.

CDR3 protein: CASSQGGDLETQYF. The DNA of the CDR3 is TGTGCCAGCAGCCAAGGAGGGGACCTGGAGACCCAGTACTTC. This sequence joins TRBV2 and TRBJ2-5; a possible D gene is TRBD2 (6 bases). V dropped 6 bases and J dropped 5 bases, with 16 bases sitting between them. This CDR3 has 14 amino acids. Germline loops: CDR1 SNHLY, CDR2 FYNNEI.

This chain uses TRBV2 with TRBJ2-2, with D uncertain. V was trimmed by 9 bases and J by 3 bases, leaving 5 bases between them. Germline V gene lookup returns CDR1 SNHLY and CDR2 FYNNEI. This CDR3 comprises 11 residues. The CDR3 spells CASAYTGELFF. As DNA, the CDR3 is TGTGCCAGTGCCTACACCGGGGAGCTGTTTTTT.

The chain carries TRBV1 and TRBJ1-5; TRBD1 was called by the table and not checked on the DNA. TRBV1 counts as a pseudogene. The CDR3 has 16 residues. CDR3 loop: CTSTRGGSYSNQPQHF. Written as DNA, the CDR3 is TGCACCAGCACTCGAGGGGGCAGCTATAGCAATCAGCCCCAGCATTTT.

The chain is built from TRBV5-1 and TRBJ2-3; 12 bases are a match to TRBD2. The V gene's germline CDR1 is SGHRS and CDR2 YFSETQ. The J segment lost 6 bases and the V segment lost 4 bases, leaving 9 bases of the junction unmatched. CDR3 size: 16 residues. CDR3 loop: CASSARLAGVEDTQYF. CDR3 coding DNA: TGCGCCAGCAGCGCCCGACTAGCGGGAGTGGAGGATACGCAGTATTTT.

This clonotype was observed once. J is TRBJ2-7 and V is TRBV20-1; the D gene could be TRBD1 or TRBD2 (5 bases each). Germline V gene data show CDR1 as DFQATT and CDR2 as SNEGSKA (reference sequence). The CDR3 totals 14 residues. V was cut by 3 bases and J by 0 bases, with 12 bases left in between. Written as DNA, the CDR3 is TGCAGTGCTAGTTCTCCAGGGAGCTCCTACGAGCAGTACTTC. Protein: CSASSPGSSYEQYF.

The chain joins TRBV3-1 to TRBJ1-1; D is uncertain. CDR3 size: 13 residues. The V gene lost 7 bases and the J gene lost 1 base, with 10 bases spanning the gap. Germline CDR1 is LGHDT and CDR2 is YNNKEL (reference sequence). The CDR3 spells CASTNKGNTEAFF. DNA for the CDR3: TGTGCCAGCACAAACAAGGGGAACACTGAAGCTTTCTTT.

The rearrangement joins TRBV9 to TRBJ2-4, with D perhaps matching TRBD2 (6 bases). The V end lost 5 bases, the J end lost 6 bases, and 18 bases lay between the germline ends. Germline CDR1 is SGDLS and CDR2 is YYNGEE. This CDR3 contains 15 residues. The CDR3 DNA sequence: TGTGCCAGCAGTCTAGCGCCCCTGGGAACAAACATTCAGTACTTC. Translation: CASSLAPLGTNIQYF.

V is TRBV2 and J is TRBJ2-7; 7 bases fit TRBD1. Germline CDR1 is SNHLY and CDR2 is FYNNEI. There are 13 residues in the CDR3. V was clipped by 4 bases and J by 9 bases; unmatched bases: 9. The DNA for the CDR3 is TGTGCCAGCAGTGGATGGAGCCGGGACAGGCAGTACTTC. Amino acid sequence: CASSGWSRDRQYF.

For the CDR3, the DNA is TGTGCCAGCAGCCAGGGGGCACACAATCAGCCCCAGCATTTT. It codes for CASSQGAHNQPQHF. The rearrangement links TRBV3-1 to TRBJ1-5, with D possibly being TRBD1 (6 bases). In germline, CDR1 is LGHDT, CDR2 YNNKEL (reference sequence). The V end lost 3 bases, the J end lost 3 bases, and 9 bases lay between the germline ends. The length of the CDR3 is 14 residues.

The CDR3 region has the DNA TGTGCCAGCAGTTACAGCAGCGGGGCCTATGGCAATGAGCAGTTCTTC. Translating it yields CASSYSSGAYGNEQFF. The gene calls are TRBV6-2 or TRBV6-3 and TRBJ2-1, with 7 bases matching TRBD2. The CDR3 is 16 residues long. Germline assignment: CDR1 MNHEY and CDR2 SVGEGT. V lost 2 bases, J lost 6 bases, and 10 bases stayed unmatched.

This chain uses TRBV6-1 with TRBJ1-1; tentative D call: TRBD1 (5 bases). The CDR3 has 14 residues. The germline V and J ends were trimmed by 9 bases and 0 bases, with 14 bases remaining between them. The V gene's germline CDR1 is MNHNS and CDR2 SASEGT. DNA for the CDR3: TGTGCCAGTCTGTGGGGGTACCTGAACACTGAAGCTTTCTTT. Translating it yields CASLWGYLNTEAFF.

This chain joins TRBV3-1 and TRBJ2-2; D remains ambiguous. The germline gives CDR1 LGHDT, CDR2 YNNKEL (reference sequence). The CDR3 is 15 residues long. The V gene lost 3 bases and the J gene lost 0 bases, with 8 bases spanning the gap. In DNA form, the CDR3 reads TGTGCCAGCAGCCAGGGCTCGTCGAACACCGGGGAGCTGTTTTTT. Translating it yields CASSQGSSNTGELFF.

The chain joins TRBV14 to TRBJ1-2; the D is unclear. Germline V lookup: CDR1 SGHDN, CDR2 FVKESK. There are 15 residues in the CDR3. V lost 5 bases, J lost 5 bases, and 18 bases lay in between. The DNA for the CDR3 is TGTGCCAGCAGCGCCTCGGCCGGACGGGGATATGGCTACACCTTC. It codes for CASSASAGRGYGYTF.